The sample holds one count of the clone carrying this T cell receptor beta chain. Its antigen is unknown. Per germline, CDR1 SGDLS and CDR2 YYNGEE. Losses at the gene ends were 0 bases for V and 2 bases for J; bases not matched to a gene: 6. CDR3 length equals 16 residues. This sample stems from a study of cytomegalovirus exposure and HLA in healthy donors. Study-wide findings and caveats: In vitro testing confirmed a few CMV-associated chains as specific for CMV antigens. The majority of TCR sequences were rare, yet some public TCRs appeared in many donors.

Some clones are missing from TCRdb's copy, which holds only in-frame ones; the method was immunoSEQ multiplex PCR. In the table there are some 170,000 clones, 86% of which are singletons. The TCR originated in a man aged 18 to 29 in good health and CMV-seropositive. Sequencing was carried out using PBMCs. The V and J genes are TRBV9 and TRBJ2-3, with 7 bases matching TRBD2. The CDR3 DNA reads as TGTGCCAGCAGCGTAGTGGCTAGCGGTAACACAGATACGCAGTATTTT. Translation: CASSVVASGNTDTQYF.